The 19 T cell receptor beta chains below were found in one sample sequenced in a study of T cell responses to AZD1222 COVID-19 vaccine. Only in-frame clones appear in the TCRdb table, and some are missing; sequencing was by immunoSEQ multiplex PCR. The table includes approximately 80,000 clones, approximately 83% detected once. Source: peripheral blood, taken 28 days after the second AZD1222 dose. Source of these receptors: an adult who received the AZD1222 COVID-19 vaccine.

The CDR3 loop reads CATSELFNGLAGVGDTQYF. CDR3 bases: TGTGCCACCAGTGAACTGTTCAATGGGCTAGCGGGAGTTGGCGATACGCAGTATTTT. V gene TRBV24-1 combines with J gene TRBJ2-3; 10 nucleotides agree with TRBD2. This CDR3 comprises 19 residues. With V trimmed by 4 bases and J by 6 bases, 18 bases remained unmatched. Germline V gene lookup returns CDR1 KGHDR and CDR2 SFDVKD.

V is TRBV6-1 and J is TRBJ1-2; 7 bases map to TRBD1. The length of the CDR3 is 13 residues. V was pared by 7 bases and J by 8 bases, with 10 bases of the junction left unmatched. Germline CDR1 is MNHNS and CDR2 is SASEGT. The CDR3 loop reads CASKDGQDAGYTF. The CDR3 DNA sequence: TGTGCCAGCAAGGACGGACAGGATGCCGGCTACACCTTC.

This rearrangement joins TRBV12-3 or TRBV12-4 to TRBJ1-5, with D maybe TRBD1 (5 bases). The CDR3 consists of 13 residues. V dropped 1 base and J dropped 7 bases, with 8 bases sitting between them. The CDR3 loop is CASSLDRGQPQHF. The CDR3 DNA sequence: TGTGCCAGCAGTTTAGATAGGGGACAGCCCCAGCATTTT.

This sequence joins TRBV28 and TRBJ1-3; tentative D call: TRBD1 (6 bases). This CDR3 is 12 amino acids long. The V end lost 7 bases, the J end lost 4 bases, and 8 bases lay between the germline ends. In germline, CDR1 is MDHEN, CDR2 SYDVKM. The DNA for the CDR3 is TGTGCCAGCAACAGGGAAGGAAACACCATATATTTT. Protein product: CASNREGNTIYF.

The V and J genes are TRBV29-1 and TRBJ2-1; 9 nucleotides agree with TRBD2. V shed 7 bases and J 9 bases; nucleotides not matched to a gene: 13. Germline V gives CDR1 SQVTM, CDR2 ANQGSEA. The CDR3 has 14 amino acids. CDR3 residues: CSGGAGTSSTEQFF. The DNA for the CDR3 is TGCAGCGGGGGGGCAGGGACTAGCTCCACTGAGCAGTTCTTC.

This chain uses TRBV11-3 with TRBJ1-1; TRBD1 might be the D (6 bases). Germline CDR1 is SGHNT and CDR2 is YENEEA. The CDR3 is 15 residues long. With 4 bases removed from V and 3 bases from J, the gap between germline ends came to 15 bases. CDR3: CASSSAGARDTEAFF. Here the CDR3 DNA reads TGTGCCAGCAGCTCGGCGGGGGCGAGGGACACTGAAGCTTTCTTT.

The chain carries TRBV6-2 or TRBV6-3 and TRBJ2-7; TRBD2 matches at 7 bases. From germline, CDR1 is MNHEY and CDR2 SVGEGT. V lost 5 bases, J lost 3 bases, and 7 bases stayed unmatched. The CDR3 is 14 residues long. CDR3 loop: CASSPDRGSYEQYF. The DNA of the CDR3 is TGTGCCAGCAGTCCCGACCGCGGGAGCTACGAGCAGTACTTC.

The rearrangement uses TRBV18 and TRBJ2-2; D possibly corresponds to TRBD2 (6 bases). The germline CDR1 and CDR2 sequences are KGHSH and LQKENI. The CDR3 has 14 amino acids. The germline V and J ends were trimmed by 8 bases and 3 bases, with 13 bases remaining between them. CDR3 in amino acids: CASTEGLYTGELFF. As DNA, the CDR3 is TGTGCCAGCACAGAGGGACTTTACACCGGGGAGCTGTTTTTT.

This clone showed up just a few times. The same CDR3 arises from other DNA sequences in this sample as well. The chain employs TRBV2 and TRBJ1-1, with D possibly TRBD1 on 5 matching bases. CDR3 length: 13 residues. The V and J ends lost 3 bases and 0 bases respectively, with 5 bases between them. Germline lookup yields CDR1 SNHLY and CDR2 FYNNEI. The CDR3 is CASSEDMNTEAFF. CDR3 in DNA: TGTGCCAGCAGTGAGGACATGAACACTGAAGCTTTCTTT. The whole variable domain, filled in from reference TRBV2 and TRBJ1-1, reads EPEVTQTPSHQVTQMGQEVILRCVPISNHLYFYWYRQILGQKVEFLVSFYNNEISEKSEIFDDQFSVERPDGSNFTLKIRSTKLEDSAMYFCASSEDMNTEAFFGQGTRLTVV.

This sequence joins TRBV21-1 and TRBJ1-5. TRBV21-1 is a pseudogene. This CDR3 contains 19 residues. The CDR3 spells CASSSLGAEGGERVQPQHF. In DNA form, the CDR3 reads TGTGCCAGCAGCAGCCTCGGGGCTGAGGGGGGGGAGAGGGTTCAGCCCCAGCATTTT.

The chain couples TRBV14 to TRBJ2-7, with 8 nucleotides matching TRBD1. Trimming took 4 bases from V and 4 from J; bases not matched to a gene: 3. The germline V gene has CDR1 SGHDN and CDR2 FVKESK. The CDR3 spans 13 residues. In DNA form, the CDR3 reads TGTGCCAGCAGCCCAGGGGGCTGGTACGAGCAGTACTTC. This codes for CASSPGGWYEQYF. Variable domain in full (rest from reference TRBV14 and TRBJ2-7): EAGVTQFPSHSVIEKGQTVTLRCDPISGHDNLYWYRRVMGKEIKFLLHFVKESKQDESGMPNNRFLAERTGGTYSTLKVQPAELEDSGVYFCASSPGGWYEQYFGPGTRLTVT.

The chain employs TRBV5-4 and TRBJ1-2, with a tentative D call TRBD1 (5 bases). CDR1 is SGHNT, CDR2 YYREEE, per germline (reference sequence). The CDR3 covers 13 residues. Trimming removed 0 bases from V and 6 bases from J, with 9 bases in between. The CDR3 DNA reads as TGTGCCAGCAGCTTGGCAGGGATCCATGGCTACACCTTC. It encodes CASSLAGIHGYTF.

The rearrangement joins TRBV12-3 or TRBV12-4 to TRBJ1-6; D remains unclear. CDR3 size: 13 residues. V was trimmed by 6 bases and J by 7 bases, leaving 10 bases between them. CDR3 residues: CASSREENSPLHF. For the CDR3, the DNA is TGTGCCAGCAGCCGTGAAGAGAATTCACCCCTCCACTTT.

The chain recombines TRBV27 with TRBJ1-5, with TRBD1 identical over 7 bases. The V gene end was trimmed by 6 bases and the J gene end by 2 bases; junction bases not matched to a gene: 7. Germline V CDR1 and CDR2: MNHEY, SMNVEV (reference sequence). This CDR3 region has 15 residues. The CDR3 region is CASSDRQGGNQPQHF. CDR3 DNA sequence: TGTGCCAGCAGCGACCGACAGGGTGGCAATCAGCCCCAGCATTTT.

A single count supports this clone. The chain joins TRBV7-9 to TRBJ2-7; 7 nucleotides agree with TRBD1. Looked up from germline, CDR1 is SEHNR and CDR2 is FQNEAQ (reference sequence). The CDR3 loop spans 15 amino acids. The V segment lost 5 bases and the J segment 2 bases; nucleotides outside the gene matches: 9. The CDR3 here is CASSLRSDRAYEQYF. CDR3 nucleotide sequence: TGTGCCAGCAGCCTCCGTTCCGACAGGGCCTACGAGCAGTACTTC.

The chain links TRBV7-9 to TRBJ1-1; 9 bases line up with TRBD1. CDR1 and CDR2 (germline): SEHNR, FQNEAQ (reference sequence). Trimming removed 4 bases from V and 5 bases from J; junction bases left unmatched: 8. This CDR3 comprises 15 residues. This chain's CDR3 is CASSSTGGLGTEAFF. The DNA of the CDR3 is TGTGCCAGCAGCTCGACAGGGGGTTTAGGTACTGAAGCTTTCTTT.

The genes are TRBV9 and TRBJ2-7, with TRBD1 as a possible D gene (5 bases). Looked up from germline, CDR1 is SGDLS and CDR2 is YYNGEE. The V gene lost 3 bases and the J gene lost 5 bases, with 21 bases spanning the gap. The CDR3 spans 16 residues. CDR3 sequence: CASSAGHGYLGNEQYF. The CDR3 coding sequence is TGTGCCAGCAGCGCCGGACACGGGTACCTTGGGAACGAGCAGTACTTC.

This clone was observed once. J is TRBJ1-2 and V is TRBV10-3; D might be TRBD1 (5 bases). The CDR3 sequence is 15 residues long. The germline V gene encodes CDR1 ENHRY and CDR2 SYGVKD. V was clipped by 0 bases and J by 4 bases, with 12 bases between them. CDR3 sequence reads: CAISESATVGYGYTF. The CDR3 DNA sequence: TGTGCCATCAGTGAGTCGGCGACAGTGGGCTATGGCTACACCTTC.

V gene TRBV3-1 (or the pseudogene TRBV3-2) combines with J gene TRBJ1-6; TRBD1 aligns across 10 bases. The CDR3 covers 15 residues. CDR1 and CDR2 from the germline V gene are LGHDT and YNNKEL (reference sequence). With V trimmed by 3 bases and J by 7 bases, 3 bases remained unmatched. CDR3: CASSQGTGVNSPLHF. The DNA for the CDR3 is TGTGCCAGCAGCCAGGGGACAGGGGTGAATTCACCCCTCCACTTT.